The sequence of this T cell receptor beta chain was determined in a study of blood T cells in healthy people across ages. Whole-study results and caveats: Per million T cells, TCR beta diversity dropped about linearly as age rose.

Then a second PCR, running about 6 to 12 cycles, was carried out with a sample-barcoded 5' primer and a J-beta primer mix. TCRdb re-analysed the 5' RACE reads in MiXCR, keeping a single row per CDR3 protein. Of 1.5 million to 2 million distinct CDR3 sequences listed, about 31% are singletons. This clonotype was seen more than once but under ten times. Its antigen is currently unknown. This CDR3 has 14 residues. J gave up 5 bases and V 4 bases, and 7 bases lay outside the gene matches. The germline gives CDR1 MNHNY, CDR2 SVGAGI (reference sequence). Material for sequencing was blood. The chain joins TRBV6-6 to TRBJ2-5; 7 nucleotides agree with TRBD2. This clonotype was sampled from a woman in her twenties or thirties in good health. The CDR3 spells CASSLKRGGETQYF. In nucleotides, the CDR3 is TGTGCCAGCAGTTTGAAGCGGGGAGGTGAGACCCAGTACTTC.